This TCR beta chain was retrieved from a study of OX40 agonist ivuxolimab in advanced cancers. General notes on the study: Ivuxolimab was a fully human IgG2 agonistic monoclonal antibody targeting the costimulatory receptor OX40 (CD134). Intravenous ivuxolimab was administered to patients every 2 weeks at six dose levels: 0.01, 0.1, 0.3, 1.5, 3 and 10 mg/kg. Of the approximately 50 dose-escalation patients, hepatocellular carcinoma was present in 19, melanoma in approximately 15, renal cell carcinoma in 9 and head and neck cancer in 9. The dose-escalation cohort was roughly 87% male with a mean age of about 60 years, ranging from roughly 23 to 90. Prior anti-PD-1, anti-PD-L1 or anti-CTLA-4 therapy was permitted, and checkpoint inhibitors had been received by less than 45% of dose-escalation patients. Three dose-escalation patients achieved partial responses, one with hepatocellular carcinoma and two with cutaneous melanoma. Peripheral TCRbeta sequencing aimed to test whether ivuxolimab altered TCR sequence diversity and caused clonal T-cell expansion. The paper describes the monotherapy dose-escalation part (N of about 47 patients) of the phase I trial of ivuxolimab.

Broader findings and caveats from the paper: After ivuxolimab, expanded clones were on average more numerous among CD8+ T cells than among CD4+ T cells. In partial responders in the 0.1-3.0 mg/kg groups, normalized peripheral clonal expansion was found to be among the lowest, especially among CD8+ T cells. At doses of 0.1 to 3.0 mg/kg, clonal expansion of both CD4+ and CD8+ T cells in blood was seen between baseline and week 6. Low levels of normalized T-cell clonal expansion were also shown by some nonresponding patients. Which antigens the clonally expanded peripheral T cells were specific for was not determined.

The trial excluded patients who had a history of autoimmune disease or were on systemic immunosuppression. In every dose cohort, peripheral blood was drawn for TCR sequencing at baseline, cycle 4 day 1, and cycle 7 day 1. The samples were drawn from a first-in-human, open-label, multicenter phase I dose-escalation trial of ivuxolimab. The trial enrolled adults with locally advanced or metastatic head and neck squamous cell, hepatocellular, melanoma or renal cell carcinoma. CD4+ and CD8+ T cells were sorted separately from peripheral blood before TCR sequencing. Genomic DNA was isolated from the sorted cells so that the TCRbeta CDR3 region could be sequenced. The immunoSEQ Assay was used to sequence the TCRbeta CDR3 regions. The source is immuneACCESS, and TCRdb retained only in-frame sequences with V and J called. Part of the clones is not carried over; for the studies checked, unresolved V genes explain less than half of this, and the remainder is unexplained. For this sample there are some 20,000 clones; about 80% appear just once. Of the sample, 3.8% is held by the ten largest clones.

Inclusive of the bounding cysteine and phenylalanine, the CDR3 is 19 residues long. Only the CDR3 DNA is retained, 57 bases long and in frame from the first base. For this chain, trimming is 7 bases at the V end and 7 bases at the J end, and the number of junction bases without a gene match is 26. The germline V gene (reference sequence) provides CDR1 WNHNN and CDR2 SYGVQD. A word on this clone: Its antigen is unknown. It has no much larger one-base neighbor in the sample; base qualities were not kept.

This sample comprised CD4+ or CD8+ T cells sorted from blood, obtained in a trial of the OX40 agonist ivuxolimab. The chain couples TRBV10-1 to TRBJ2-5, with TRBD2 matching 8 junction bases. The sequence came from an adult with an advanced solid tumor such as melanoma, head and neck, liver or kidney cancer. The CDR3: CASNSRTVTSGKALGTQYF. The sequenced DNA is TGCGCCAGCAACTCTAGGACAGTCACTAGCGGAAAGGCTCTTGGGACCCAGTACTTC.